This T cell receptor (beta chain) appears in the sequencing data of a study of regulatory T cells in long-lasting Graves disease (dated by TCRdb to about 2021). Regarding the complete study: Persistent Graves' disease was defined as persistently positive TSH receptor autoantibodies together with antithyroid drug treatment for over 5 years. On average, persistent Graves' disease patients in the clinical cohort had been on antithyroid drugs for about 10.3 years. TCR sequencing covered around 13 persistent and approximately 20 newly diagnosed Graves' disease patients, around 35 samples in total. The study took place in China and was registered as a clinical trial. This study used TCR sequencing and RNA sequencing of peripheral blood to compare persistent Graves' disease patients against newly diagnosed Graves' disease patients. Results the study describes overall, beyond this receptor: Compared with newly diagnosed patients, patients with persistent Graves' disease had lower TCR Shannon entropy and fewer highly expanded clones, which suggests clonal expansion. As a limitation, the authors acknowledged that the small sample size may reduce accuracy. Preferential use of TRBV28, TRBJ1-2 and TRBJ2-5 was observed in persistent disease, whereas TRBV20-1 and TRBJ2-1 were favored in newly diagnosed disease. Only peripheral blood was studied, because thyroid tissue, the primary lesion, was inaccessible. A larger number of public clonotypes was shared among persistent patients (under 3,000) than among newly diagnosed patients (more than 850). Sequencing and analysis were restricted to the TCR beta chain.

This clonotype appeared many times. Which antigen it targets is not known. The record has no base qualities; no much larger clone is one base away. V is reduced by 6 bases and J by 3 bases, leaving a spacing of 17 bases between them. The CDR1 and CDR2 encoded by the germline V gene (reference sequence) are MNHEY and SMNVEV. The CDR3 holds 16 amino acids from the cysteine to the phenylalanine. Left in the record is the CDR3 DNA by itself, 48 bases read in frame from the first base. Explained via the paper, the time point label denotes: persistent/refractory GD, antithyroid drugs over 5 years with positive TRAb. For both TCR sequencing and RNA sequencing, RNA was extracted from PBMCs using TRIzol. The diagnosis of Graves' disease followed American Thyroid Association guidelines. Patients for the study were recruited at an endocrinology department in Xi'an, China. Each patient gave approximately 8.8 milliliters of peripheral blood, collected in an EDTA anticoagulant tube. Ficoll Paque Plus density gradient separation was used to isolate PBMCs, and no further T cell sorting was done. An Agilent 2100 Bioanalyzer and agarose gel were used to check RNA quality, and a NanoDrop 2000 was used to measure RNA concentration.

The protocol used for the library was multiplex PCR. Sequencer: Illumina HiSeq 4000. To build TCR beta libraries, CDR3 regions were amplified by Arm-PCR using iRepertoire HTBI primers. PCR products were gel purified before sequencing. As for the original processing: Gene usage analysis of CDR3 amino acid clonotypes used the approximately 62 TRBV and about 13 TRBJ segments found across samples. COPE and FqMerger were used to merge the filtered high-quality paired reads into contigs. Contigs were aligned with BLAST to IMGT TRBV, TRBD and TRBJ reference genes, and CDR3 was defined per IMGT. Any clonotype with a frequency above 0.1% was classified as a highly expanded clone. Shannon entropy served as the measure of repertoire diversity, while the Gini coefficient captured V-J evenness. A clonotype found in more than one individual was treated as public. TCRdb took the public reads, trimmed them with fastp at Q25, ran MiXCR for clone calling and kept in-frame beta chains. Entries that share a CDR3 protein sequence are merged under the most common genes and DNA. The V and J calls, along with clone size, are taken from TCRdb and not from the paper's own processing. This sample gives some 370,000 distinct CDR3 sequences in total; about a fifth of them show up just once. Around 20% of the sample goes to the ten largest clones.

The input for sequencing was peripheral blood mononuclear cells (PBMCs), taken when the disease was refractory, from a patient treated with antithyroid drugs. This chain joins TRBV27 to TRBJ2-2; confidence is insufficient to name the D gene. The origin of this receptor is a female donor with Graves disease. Here is the DNA: TGTGCCAGCAGCACTGCGCGTGCCTTAGACACCGGGGAGCTGTTTTTT. Translated, it reads CASSTARALDTGELFF.